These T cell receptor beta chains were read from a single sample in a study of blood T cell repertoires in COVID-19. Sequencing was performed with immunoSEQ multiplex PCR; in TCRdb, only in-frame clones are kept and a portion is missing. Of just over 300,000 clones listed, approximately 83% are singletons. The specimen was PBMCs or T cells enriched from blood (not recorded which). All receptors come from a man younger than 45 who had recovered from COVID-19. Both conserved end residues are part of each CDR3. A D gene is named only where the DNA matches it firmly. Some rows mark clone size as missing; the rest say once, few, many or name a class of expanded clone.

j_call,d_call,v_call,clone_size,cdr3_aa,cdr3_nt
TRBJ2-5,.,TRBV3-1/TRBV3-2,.,CASSQDYQTIETQYF,TGTGCCAGCAGCCAAGATTACCAGACAATTGAGACCCAGTACTTC
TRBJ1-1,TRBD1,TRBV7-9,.,CASSLIDRGRPEAFF,TGTGCCAGCAGCCTCATAGACAGGGGGCGGCCTGAAGCTTTCTTT
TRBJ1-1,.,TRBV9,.,CASSVEEGNMNTEAFF,TGTGCCAGCAGCGTAGAAGAGGGTAACATGAACACTGAAGCTTTCTTT
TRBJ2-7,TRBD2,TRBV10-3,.,CAIGAGDYEQYF,TGTGCCATCGGGGCGGGGGACTACGAGCAGTACTTC
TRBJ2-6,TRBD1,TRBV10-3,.,CAITGQTSSSGANVLTF,TGTGCCATCACGGGACAGACCTCCTCCTCTGGGGCCAACGTCCTGACTTTC
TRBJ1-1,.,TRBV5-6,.,CASSRGQPEAFF,TGTGCCAGCAGCCGGGGTCAGCCTGAAGCTTTCTTT
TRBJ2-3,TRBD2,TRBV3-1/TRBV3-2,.,CASSWTSGSTDTQYF,TGTGCCAGCAGCTGGACTAGCGGTAGCACAGATACGCAGTATTTT
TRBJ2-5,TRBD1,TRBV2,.,CASSGGQGSLQETQYF,TGTGCCAGCAGCGGCGGACAGGGGAGCCTCCAAGAGACCCAGTACTTC
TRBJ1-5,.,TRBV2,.,CASSAIGGGMGNQPQHF,TGTGCCAGCAGTGCCATAGGGGGGGGTATGGGCAATCAGCCCCAGCATTTT
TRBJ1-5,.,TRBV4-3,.,CASSQDYTNSNQPQHF,TGCGCCAGCAGCCAAGATTACACAAATAGCAATCAGCCCCAGCATTTT
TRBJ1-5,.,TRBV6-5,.,CASRISGGGNQPQHF,TGTGCCAGTAGAATTTCGGGGGGGGGCAATCAGCCCCAGCATTTT
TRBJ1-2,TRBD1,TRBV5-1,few,CASSEGQGRVYGYTF,TGCGCCAGCAGCGAAGGACAGGGGAGGGTCTATGGCTACACCTTC
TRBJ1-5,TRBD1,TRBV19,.,CASRSSDRSSNQPQHF,TGTGCCAGTCGTTCATCGGACAGGTCTAGCAATCAGCCCCAGCATTTT
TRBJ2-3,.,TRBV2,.,CAQLDRILDTQYF,TGTGCTCAATTAGACAGAATCTTAGATACGCAGTATTTT
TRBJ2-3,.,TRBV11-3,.,CASSSEATTDTQYF,TGTGCCAGCAGCTCCGAGGCAACCACAGATACGCAGTATTTT
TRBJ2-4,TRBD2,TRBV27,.,CASSPKKTGLVGNIQYF,TGTGCCAGCAGTCCCAAGAAAACTGGACTAGTAGGAAACATTCAGTACTTC
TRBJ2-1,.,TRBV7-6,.,CASSLGGVQNEQFF,TGTGCCAGCAGCTTAGGCGGGGTTCAGAATGAGCAGTTCTTC
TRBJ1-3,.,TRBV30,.,CAWREPGGGNTIYF,TGTGCCTGGAGAGAGCCGGGGGGTGGAAACACCATATATTTT
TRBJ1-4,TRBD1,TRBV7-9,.,CASSFGGTGHEKLFF,TGTGCCAGCAGCTTCGGGGGGACAGGGCACGAAAAACTGTTTTTT
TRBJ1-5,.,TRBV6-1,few,CASSEAGGSNQPQHF,TGTGCCAGCAGTGAGGCGGGGGGAAGCAATCAGCCCCAGCATTTT
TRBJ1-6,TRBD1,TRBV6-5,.,CASSFPTGDNSPLHF,TGTGCCAGCAGTTTTCCGACAGGGGATAATTCACCCCTCCACTTT
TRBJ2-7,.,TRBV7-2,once,CASSPTRTGYSTYEQYF,TGTGCCAGCAGCCCGACTAGGACAGGATATTCCACCTACGAGCAGTACTTC